This T cell receptor (beta chain) came from a study of T cells after yellow fever vaccination. Study findings and constraints: Among primary-vaccination clones, most reappeared after the booster, at 96% for CD4 and around 91% for CD8.

For TCR, cDNA came from 5'RACE template switching, which added a universal primer site and UMIs. TCRdb itself ran the 5' RACE reads through MiXCR, one entry per CDR3 protein. The repertoire consists of hundreds of thousands of distinct CDR3 sequences, with roughly a sixth occurring once and the leading ten covering roughly a sixth. As for this clonotype: What it binds is unknown.

V shed 6 bases and J 0 bases; nucleotides not matched to a gene: 9. Germline-derived CDR1 and CDR2 are ENHRY and SYGVKD. CDR3 length equals 18 residues. This clonotype originated in a man aged 18-30 years who received the YFV17D yellow fever vaccine. The rearrangement uses TRBV10-3 and TRBJ2-1, with 12 bases lining up with TRBD2. The sequencing here drew on PBMCs, taken before the yellow fever booster vaccination. CDR3 nucleotides: TGTGCCATCAGAGGGCTAGCGGGGGGGCTGAGCTCCTACAATGAGCAGTTCTTC. As protein: CAIRGLAGGLSSYNEQFF.